These 5 T cell receptor beta chains originate from one sample sequenced in a study of cytomegalovirus exposure and HLA in healthy donors. Primers for the PCR totalled 60 Vbeta and 13 Jbeta. Assay used: immunoSEQ multiplex PCR; TCRdb lists only in-frame clones, some missing. Seen here are around 130,000 clones, around 80% observed once, and the top ten hold roughly 5%. Material for sequencing was PBMCs. The receptors here all came from a man between 25 and 39 years old in good health and CMV-seronegative.

V is TRBV6-5 and J is TRBJ2-1; 9 bases are shared with TRBD2. The V and J ends lost 2 bases and 4 bases, in that order; junction bases with no gene match: 3. Germline-derived CDR1 and CDR2 are MNHEY and SVGAGI. This CDR3 comprises 15 residues. CDR3 in DNA: TGTGCCAGCAGTTACGCGGGGGGGGTTTACAATGAGCAGTTCTTC. Its translation: CASSYAGGVYNEQFF.

The rearrangement links TRBV15 to TRBJ2-3; 9 positions agree with TRBD2. The CDR3 consists of 15 residues. Trimming cost V 8 bases and J 3 bases; bases outside gene matches: 9. CDR1 and CDR2 from the germline V gene are LNHNV and YYDKDF (reference sequence). CDR3 residues: CATAGLAGWTDTQYF. DNA of the CDR3: TGTGCCACCGCCGGGCTAGCGGGGTGGACAGATACGCAGTATTTT.

J is TRBJ2-2 and V is TRBV5-6; D possibly corresponds to TRBD2 (5 bases). Trimming cost V 3 bases and J 4 bases, with 16 bases left between them. In germline, CDR1 is SGHDT, CDR2 YYEEEE. The CDR3 contains 16 residues. The CDR3 here is CASSSSTSGITGELFF. As DNA, the CDR3 is TGTGCCAGCAGCTCTTCAACTTCGGGAATCACCGGGGAGCTGTTTTTT.

The chain couples TRBV19 to TRBJ2-7; D perhaps matches TRBD2 (6 bases). Germline values: CDR1 LNHDA, CDR2 SQIVND (reference sequence). CDR3 length: 14 amino acids. V lost 5 bases and J lost 2, with 13 bases in between. The CDR3 protein is CASSLASGAYEQYF. The CDR3 nucleotides are TGTGCCAGTAGTCTCGCCTCGGGAGCCTACGAGCAGTACTTC.

V and J are TRBV28 and TRBJ1-1; tentatively, D is TRBD1 (6 bases). Germline V gene sequence: CDR1 MDHEN, CDR2 SYDVKM. Trimming left V 5 bases short and J 1 base short, with 11 bases between. The CDR3 covers 14 residues. The CDR3 DNA is TGTGCCAGCAGTGCCAACAGGGAGAACACTGAAGCTTTCTTT. Translated: CASSANRENTEAFF. The full variable domain, with the rest looked up from reference TRBV28 and TRBJ1-1, is DVKVTQSSRYLVKRTGEKVFLECVQDMDHENMFWYRQDPGLGLRLIYFSYDVKMKEKGDIPEGYSVSREKKERFSLILESASTNQTSMYLCASSANRENTEAFFGQGTRLTVV.